This TCR beta chain emerged from a study of T cell repertoires in cytomegalovirus infection. Each CDR3 protein gets one entry after TCRdb re-called the reads with MiXCR. The sample yields around 430,000 distinct CDR3 sequences, about 39% seen once. About this clonotype itself: The antigen is unknown.

V dropped 3 bases and J dropped 4; count of bases not matched to a gene: 11. CDR3 length: 17 amino acids. Looked up from germline, CDR1 is LNHNV and CDR2 is YYDKDF (reference sequence). This sequence joins TRBV15 and TRBJ2-5; the match to TRBD2 covers 10 bases. The clonotype originates from a human donor in good health (CMV status not recorded). Some clones in this sample may be carry-over from other donors' samples. The material sequenced was cultured PBMCs, taken from culture after CMV antigen stimulation. CDR3 nucleotides: TGTGCCACCAGCAGGGGTAGCGGGAGGACAACTGGAGAGACCCAGTACTTC. Protein: CATSRGSGRTTGETQYF. The variable domain in full, with the rest retrieved from reference TRBV15 and TRBJ2-5, is DAMVIQNPRYQVTQFGKPVTLSCSQTLNHNVMYWYQQKSSQAPKLLFHYYDKDFNNEADTPDNFQSRRPNTSFCFLDIRSPGLGDTAMYLCATSRGSGRTTGETQYFGPGTRLLVL.